This T cell receptor (beta chain) stems from a study of blood T cell repertoires in COVID-19. At the level of the study: Sites in the United States, Italy and Spain provided acute and convalescent COVID-19 samples. PBMCs, B-cell-depleted T cells, or T cells provided the cDNA or gDNA that made up the material.

Membership in each cohort depended on participant-reported clinical history. Either two negative PCRs, clearance, or symptom resolution qualified Cohort 3 donors as recovered. This clone occurred once. With 7 bases removed from V and 0 bases from J, the gap between germline ends came to 8 bases. The CDR3 is 13 residues long. The germline CDR1 and CDR2 sequences are KGHDR and SFDVKD. Generated by immunoSEQ multiplex PCR, the TCRdb table keeps only in-frame clones and is missing some. Of about 220,000 clones in the sample, 70% to 85% are singletons; the top ten hold around 3.4%. The chain has TRBV24-1 and TRBJ1-1, with a tentative D call TRBD1 (5 bases). The TCR sequence derives from a woman aged 55-70 years who had recovered from COVID-19. Sequencing was carried out using PBMCs or T cells enriched from blood (not recorded which). CDR3 in amino acids: CATRNRMNTEAFF. In DNA, the CDR3 is TGTGCCACCAGGAACAGGATGAACACTGAAGCTTTCTTT.